The rows below give T cell receptor beta chains drawn from one sample of a study of blood T cell repertoires in COVID-19. The data were produced by immunoSEQ multiplex PCR, yet TCRdb's version contains in-frame clones alone and is incomplete. This sample has 150,000 or so clones; approximately 92% occur once, and the top ten carry 13%. The sample consisted of peripheral blood. The origin of the receptors is a man between 18 and 29 years old with COVID-19, enrolled during active disease. The CDR3 runs from the conserved cysteine through the conserved F or W. A D gene is named only where the DNA matches it firmly. Clone size, where shown, is once, few, many, or a class for clones that have expanded.

.	TRBV30	TRBD1	TRBJ1-5	TGTGCCTGGAGCCGACTAGACAGGGATGGCCAGCCCCAGCATTTT	CAWSRLDRDGQPQHF
.	TRBV4-3	TRBD1	TRBJ2-4	TGCGCCAGCAGCCAAGGACAGGGGGCCAAAAACATTCAGTACTTC	CASSQGQGAKNIQYF
.	TRBV7-2	TRBD2	TRBJ2-1	TGTGCCAGCAACACCGCGGGGGGTGAGCAGTTCTTC	CASNTAGGEQFF
.	TRBV24-1	.	TRBJ2-5	TGTGCCACCAGTGATTCGGTGGTTGAGACCCAGTACTTC	CATSDSVVETQYF
.	TRBV27	.	TRBJ2-7	TGTGCCAGCAGTCTGGGCGCGGGCAGCTCCTACGAGCAGTACTTC	CASSLGAGSSYEQYF
.	TRBV24-1	TRBD1	TRBJ2-7	TGTGCCACCAGTGATTCCGGGACAGGGCGCTACGAGCAGTACTTC	CATSDSGTGRYEQYF
.	TRBV27	.	TRBJ2-6	TGTGCCAGCACCTCCCTCTCTGGGGCCAACGTCCTGACTTTC	CASTSLSGANVLTF
.	TRBV9	.	TRBJ2-5	TGTGCCAGCAGCTTGAGAGGGACTTTCGACGGGGAGACCCAGTACTTC	CASSLRGTFDGETQYF
.	TRBV27	.	TRBJ2-5	TGTGCCAGCAGTTTAAGGCCTACAGATCCGGGGGCCCAGTACTTC	CASSLRPTDPGAQYF
.	TRBV10-1	TRBD2	TRBJ2-2	TGCGCCAGCAGTGAGTCTCTGGCGGGGGCGAACACCGGGGAGCTGTTTTTT	CASSESLAGANTGELFF
.	TRBV2	TRBD1	TRBJ2-6	TGTGCCAACGAACCGGGACAGGGAAGGGCAGGGGCCAACGTCCTGACTTTC	CANEPGQGRAGANVLTF
.	TRBV27	TRBD1	TRBJ1-6	TGTGCCAGCAGTTTCAGGGGGGCTAATTCACCCCTCCACTTT	CASSFRGANSPLHF
.	TRBV7-9	.	TRBJ2-1	TGTGCCAGCAGCAAGTTAGCGACACACCAGGACAATGAGCAGTTCTTC	CASSKLATHQDNEQFF
once	TRBV9	TRBD2	TRBJ2-5	TGTGCCAGCAGCCCCGGAGTGAGCGGGAGTATCGGGGAGACCCAGTACTTC	CASSPGVSGSIGETQYF